The rows below give T cell receptor beta chains drawn from one sample of a study of OX40 agonist ivuxolimab in advanced cancers. Only in-frame clones appear in the TCRdb table, and some are missing; sequencing was by immunoSEQ multiplex PCR. The sample has about 79,000 clones, around 92% seen once. Sequenced here: CD4+ or CD8+ T cells sorted from blood, sampled in a trial of the OX40 agonist ivuxolimab. Source of these receptors: an adult with an advanced solid tumor such as melanoma, head and neck, liver or kidney cancer. Both conserved end residues are part of each CDR3. Fields, in order: J gene, D gene, clone size, CDR3 length, V gene, CDR3 protein, CDR3 DNA. D genes are given only for firm matches. The listing skips clone size in some rows; elsewhere it reads once, few, many or a size class.

j_call: TRBJ2-1; d_call: TRBD2; clone_size: many; cdr3_length: 17; v_call: TRBV18; cdr3_aa: CASSPTSGGFSYNEQFF; cdr3_nt: TGTGCCAGCTCACCAACTAGCGGGGGATTCTCCTACAATGAGCAGTTCTTC
j_call: TRBJ1-5; d_call: -; clone_size: -; cdr3_length: 16; v_call: TRBV11-2; cdr3_aa: CASSLDPRDASQPQHF; cdr3_nt: TGTGCCAGCAGCTTAGATCCCCGCGACGCTAGTCAGCCCCAGCATTTT
j_call: TRBJ2-1; d_call: -; clone_size: few; cdr3_length: 14; v_call: TRBV7-9; cdr3_aa: CASSLGGLYNEQFF; cdr3_nt: TGTGCCAGCAGCTTAGGCGGGCTGTACAATGAGCAGTTCTTC
j_call: TRBJ1-1; d_call: -; clone_size: -; cdr3_length: 13; v_call: TRBV14; cdr3_aa: CASSQFRDTEAFF; cdr3_nt: TGTGCCAGCAGCCAATTCCGGGACACTGAAGCTTTCTTT
j_call: TRBJ2-1; d_call: -; clone_size: -; cdr3_length: 13; v_call: TRBV19; cdr3_aa: CASIGRESNEQFF; cdr3_nt: TGTGCCAGTATAGGAAGGGAGAGCAATGAGCAGTTCTTC
j_call: TRBJ2-7; d_call: TRBD1; clone_size: once; cdr3_length: 16; v_call: TRBV11-1; cdr3_aa: CASSWGQGAPLNEQYF; cdr3_nt: TGTGCCAGCAGCTGGGGACAGGGCGCCCCTCTGAACGAGCAGTACTTC
j_call: TRBJ1-2; d_call: -; clone_size: -; cdr3_length: 14; v_call: TRBV6-5; cdr3_aa: CASSLLGPSYGYTF; cdr3_nt: TGTGCCAGCAGCTTACTCGGGCCATCCTATGGCTACACCTTC
j_call: TRBJ1-1; d_call: -; clone_size: -; cdr3_length: 14; v_call: TRBV11-3; cdr3_aa: CASSPGGENTEAFF; cdr3_nt: TGTGCCAGCAGCCCCGGAGGAGAGAACACTGAAGCTTTCTTT
j_call: TRBJ1-1; d_call: TRBD1; clone_size: -; cdr3_length: 15; v_call: TRBV6-1; cdr3_aa: CASSEADRVNTEAFF; cdr3_nt: TGTGCCAGCAGTGAAGCGGACAGGGTTAACACTGAAGCTTTCTTT
j_call: TRBJ2-7; d_call: TRBD2; clone_size: medium-sized; cdr3_length: 14; v_call: TRBV29-1; cdr3_aa: CSPGRGSGSYEQYF; cdr3_nt: TGCAGCCCCGGGAGGGGTAGCGGGTCCTACGAGCAGTACTTC
j_call: TRBJ2-7; d_call: -; clone_size: -; cdr3_length: 15; v_call: TRBV7-9; cdr3_aa: CASSFPGQRAYEQYF; cdr3_nt: TGTGCCAGCAGCTTCCCAGGACAGAGAGCCTACGAGCAGTACTTC
j_call: TRBJ2-7; d_call: -; clone_size: -; cdr3_length: 16; v_call: TRBV4-1; cdr3_aa: CASSQDFGSRVGEQYF; cdr3_nt: TGCGCCAGCAGCCAAGATTTCGGCAGTCGAGTCGGCGAGCAGTACTTC
j_call: TRBJ1-3; d_call: -; clone_size: -; cdr3_length: 12; v_call: TRBV19; cdr3_aa: CASQDRGDTIYF; cdr3_nt: TGTGCCAGTCAGGATCGAGGGGACACCATATATTTT
j_call: TRBJ1-1; d_call: -; clone_size: -; cdr3_length: 17; v_call: TRBV9; cdr3_aa: CASSVRIRGPLDYEAFF; cdr3_nt: TGTGCCAGCAGCGTAAGAATACGAGGTCCCCTAGATTATGAAGCTTTCTTT
j_call: TRBJ1-3; d_call: TRBD1; clone_size: -; cdr3_length: 19; v_call: TRBV5-6; cdr3_aa: CASSWRDRPPLSSGNTIYF; cdr3_nt: TGTGCCAGCAGCTGGAGGGACAGGCCTCCGTTGAGCTCTGGAAACACCATATATTTT
j_call: TRBJ1-2; d_call: -; clone_size: -; cdr3_length: 13; v_call: TRBV9; cdr3_aa: CASSFGQLYGYTF; cdr3_nt: TGTGCCAGCAGCTTCGGACAGCTCTATGGCTACACCTTC
j_call: TRBJ1-6; d_call: TRBD1; clone_size: few; cdr3_length: 14; v_call: TRBV5-6; cdr3_aa: CASSLGQGHSPLHF; cdr3_nt: TGTGCCAGCAGCTTGGGACAGGGCCATTCACCCCTCCACTTT
j_call: TRBJ1-3; d_call: -; clone_size: -; cdr3_length: 13; v_call: TRBV5-4; cdr3_aa: CASTLRGGNTIYF; cdr3_nt: TGTGCCAGCACCCTGCGCGGCGGAAACACCATATATTTT
j_call: TRBJ2-1; d_call: TRBD2; clone_size: -; cdr3_length: 15; v_call: TRBV7-3; cdr3_aa: CASSLTPGGHNEQFF; cdr3_nt: TGTGCCAGCAGCTTGACCCCGGGGGGGCACAATGAGCAGTTCTTC
j_call: TRBJ2-1; d_call: -; clone_size: -; cdr3_length: 15; v_call: TRBV7-2; cdr3_aa: CASHPKTAIYNEQFF; cdr3_nt: TGTGCCAGCCACCCAAAAACAGCGATCTACAATGAGCAGTTCTTC
j_call: TRBJ2-1; d_call: TRBD2; clone_size: -; cdr3_length: 16; v_call: TRBV7-9; cdr3_aa: CASSHLAGGLYNEQFF; cdr3_nt: TGTGCCAGCAGCCACCTAGCGGGGGGCCTATACAATGAGCAGTTCTTC
j_call: TRBJ1-5; d_call: -; clone_size: few; cdr3_length: 14; v_call: TRBV9; cdr3_aa: CASSVGGSNQPQHF; cdr3_nt: TGTGCCAGCAGCGTAGGAGGTTCCAATCAGCCCCAGCATTTT